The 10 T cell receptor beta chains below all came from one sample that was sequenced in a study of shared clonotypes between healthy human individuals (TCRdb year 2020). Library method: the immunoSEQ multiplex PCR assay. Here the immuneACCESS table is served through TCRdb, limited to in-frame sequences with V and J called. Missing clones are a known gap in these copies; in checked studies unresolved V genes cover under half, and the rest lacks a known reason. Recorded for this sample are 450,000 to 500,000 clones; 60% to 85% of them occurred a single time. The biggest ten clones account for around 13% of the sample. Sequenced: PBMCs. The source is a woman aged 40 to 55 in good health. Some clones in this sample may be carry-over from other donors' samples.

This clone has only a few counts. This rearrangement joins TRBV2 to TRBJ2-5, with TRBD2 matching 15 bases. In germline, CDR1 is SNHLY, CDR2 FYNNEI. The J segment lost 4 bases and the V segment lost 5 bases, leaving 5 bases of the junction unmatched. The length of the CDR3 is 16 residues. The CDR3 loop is CASSPGLAGGGETQYF. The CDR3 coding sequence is TGTGCCAGCAGTCCTGGACTAGCGGGAGGGGGAGAGACCCAGTACTTC.

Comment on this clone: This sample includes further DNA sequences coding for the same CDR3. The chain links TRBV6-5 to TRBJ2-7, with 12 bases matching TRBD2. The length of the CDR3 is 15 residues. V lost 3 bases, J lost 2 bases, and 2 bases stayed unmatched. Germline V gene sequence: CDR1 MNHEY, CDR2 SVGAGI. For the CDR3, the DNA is TGTGCCAGCAGTTATCTAGCGGGAGGGCCCTACGAGCAGTACTTC. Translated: CASSYLAGGPYEQYF.

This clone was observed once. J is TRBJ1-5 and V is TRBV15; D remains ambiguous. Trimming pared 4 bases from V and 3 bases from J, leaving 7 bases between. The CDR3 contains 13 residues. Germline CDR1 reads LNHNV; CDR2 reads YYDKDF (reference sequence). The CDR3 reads CATSTGFNQPQHF. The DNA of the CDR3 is TGTGCCACCAGCACGGGGTTCAATCAGCCCCAGCATTTT.

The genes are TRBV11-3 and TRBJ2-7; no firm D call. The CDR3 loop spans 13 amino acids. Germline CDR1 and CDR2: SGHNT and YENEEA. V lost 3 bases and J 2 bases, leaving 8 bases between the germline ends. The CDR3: CASSLRHPYEQYF. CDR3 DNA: TGTGCCAGCAGCTTGAGACACCCCTACGAGCAGTACTTC.

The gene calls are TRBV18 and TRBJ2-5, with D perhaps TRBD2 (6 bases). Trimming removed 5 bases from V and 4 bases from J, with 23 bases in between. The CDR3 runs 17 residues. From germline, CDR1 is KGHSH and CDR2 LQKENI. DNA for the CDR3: TGTGCCAGCTCAACGGGCCAGCCGGGAGACGAAAGAGAGACCCAGTACTTC. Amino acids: CASSTGQPGDERETQYF.

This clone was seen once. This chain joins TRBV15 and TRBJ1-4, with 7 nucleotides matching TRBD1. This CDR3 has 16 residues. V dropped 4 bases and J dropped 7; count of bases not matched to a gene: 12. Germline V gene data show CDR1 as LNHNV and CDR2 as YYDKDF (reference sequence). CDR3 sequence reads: CATSIRGGRLGEKLFF. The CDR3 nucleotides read TGTGCCACCAGCATCAGGGGGGGACGCTTGGGTGAAAAACTGTTTTTT.

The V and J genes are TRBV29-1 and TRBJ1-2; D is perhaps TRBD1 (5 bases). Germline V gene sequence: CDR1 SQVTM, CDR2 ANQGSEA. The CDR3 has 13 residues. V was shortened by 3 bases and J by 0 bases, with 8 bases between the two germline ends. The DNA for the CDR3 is TGCAGCGTTGAGACAGTCCCTAACTATGGCTACACCTTC. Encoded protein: CSVETVPNYGYTF.

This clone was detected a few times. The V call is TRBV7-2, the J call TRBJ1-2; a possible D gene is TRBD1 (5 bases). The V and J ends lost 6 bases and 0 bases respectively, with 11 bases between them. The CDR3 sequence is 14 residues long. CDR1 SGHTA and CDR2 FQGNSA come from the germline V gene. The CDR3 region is CASRQPGPNYGYTF. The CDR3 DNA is TGTGCCAGCAGACAACCGGGGCCTAACTATGGCTACACCTTC.

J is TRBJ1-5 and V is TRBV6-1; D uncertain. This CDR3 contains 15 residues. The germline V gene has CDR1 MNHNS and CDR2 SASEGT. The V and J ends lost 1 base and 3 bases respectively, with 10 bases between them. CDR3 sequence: CASSEVSSPNQPQHF. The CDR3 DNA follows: TGTGCCAGCAGTGAAGTCAGTAGCCCCAATCAGCCCCAGCATTTT.

CDR3: CASSLWTQGAHEQYF. DNA of the CDR3: TGTGCCAGCAGTTTGTGGACACAGGGGGCTCACGAGCAGTACTTC. This chain connects TRBV28 to TRBJ2-7; TRBD1 aligns across 9 bases. This CDR3 contains 15 residues. Germline CDR1 MDHEN, CDR2 SYDVKM. Trimming cost V 3 bases and J 5 bases; bases outside gene matches: 8.